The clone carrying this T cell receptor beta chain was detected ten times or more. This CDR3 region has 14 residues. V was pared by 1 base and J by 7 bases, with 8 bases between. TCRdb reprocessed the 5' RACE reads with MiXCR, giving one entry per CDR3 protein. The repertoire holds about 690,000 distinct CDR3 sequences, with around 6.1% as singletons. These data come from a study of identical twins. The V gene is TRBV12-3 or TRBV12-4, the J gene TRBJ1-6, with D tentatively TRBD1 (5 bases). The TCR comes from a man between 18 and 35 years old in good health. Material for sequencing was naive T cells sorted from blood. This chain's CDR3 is CASSLGGINSPLHF. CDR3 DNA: TGTGCCAGCAGTTTAGGGGGGATCAATTCACCCCTCCACTTT.